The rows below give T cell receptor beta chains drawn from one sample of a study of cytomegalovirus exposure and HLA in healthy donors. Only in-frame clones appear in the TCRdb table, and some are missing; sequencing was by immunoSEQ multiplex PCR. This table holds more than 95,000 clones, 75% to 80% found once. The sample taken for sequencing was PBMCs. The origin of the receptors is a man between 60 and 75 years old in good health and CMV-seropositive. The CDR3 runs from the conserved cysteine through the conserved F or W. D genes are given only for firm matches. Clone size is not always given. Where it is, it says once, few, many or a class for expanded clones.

CASSLRTVNYGYTF,TGTGCCAGCAGTCTCCGGACAGTTAACTATGGCTACACCTTC,NA,NA,TRBV28,TRBJ1-2
CASSEGTGGVSGYTF,TGTGCCAGCAGTGAAGGGACAGGGGGCGTTTCGGGCTACACCTTC,TRBD1,NA,TRBV2,TRBJ1-2
CASSIMRAAGETQYF,TGTGCCAGTAGTATTATGAGGGCTGCGGGGGAGACCCAGTACTTC,NA,NA,TRBV19,TRBJ2-5
CASTRGAGVAGYTF,TGTGCCAGCACCCGAGGGGCAGGGGTGGCGGGCTACACCTTC,NA,NA,TRBV28,TRBJ1-2
CASSSLGGVSNEQFF,TGTGCCAGCAGCTCCTTAGGGGGGGTATCCAATGAGCAGTTCTTC,NA,NA,TRBV5-4,TRBJ2-1
CASSDRGNTEAFF,TGCGCCAGCAGTGACAGGGGGAACACTGAAGCTTTCTTT,NA,medium-sized,TRBV10-2,TRBJ1-1
CASSLRVLNTEAFF,TGTGCCAGCAGCTTACGGGTACTGAACACTGAAGCTTTCTTT,NA,few,TRBV7-2,TRBJ1-1
CASSLAGGGQGSGGYTF,TGTGCCAGCAGCTTAGCTGGGGGGGGACAGGGATCAGGTGGCTACACCTTC,TRBD1,NA,TRBV7-2,TRBJ1-2
CASSLQTGGRGYTF,TGTGCCAGCAGCTTGCAGACTGGAGGGAGGGGCTACACCTTC,NA,NA,TRBV7-2,TRBJ1-2
CASSYSGTSYEQYF,TGTGCCAGCAGCTACTCAGGGACTTCCTACGAGCAGTACTTC,NA,once,TRBV7-2,TRBJ2-7
CASSHHDSYEQYF,TGCGCCAGCAGCCATCACGACAGCTACGAGCAGTACTTC,NA,NA,TRBV5-1,TRBJ2-7
CASSGMTSYNSPLHF,TGTGCCAGCAGCGGAATGACAAGCTATAATTCACCCCTCCACTTT,NA,NA,TRBV6-1,TRBJ1-6
CASSLGVAGANEQFF,TGTGCCAGCAGCTTAGGGGTGGCAGGGGCCAATGAGCAGTTCTTC,NA,NA,TRBV11-3,TRBJ2-1
CACTRTGGYEQYF,TGTGCCTGCACCAGGACAGGGGGCTACGAGCAGTACTTC,TRBD1,NA,TRBV6-6,TRBJ2-7
CASSPQVNPYNEQFF,TGTGCCAGCAGCCCACAGGTTAACCCCTACAATGAGCAGTTCTTC,NA,NA,TRBV16,TRBJ2-1
CASSPQTGTGDGDYGYTF,TGTGCCAGCTCACCGCAAACCGGGACAGGGGACGGGGACTATGGCTACACCTTC,TRBD1,NA,TRBV18,TRBJ1-2
CASSQVGVQHF,TGTGCCAGCAGCCAAGTCGGGGTCCAGCATTTT,NA,NA,TRBV7-9,TRBJ1-5
CATSRDAGIYEQYF,TGTGCCACCAGCAGAGATGCAGGAATCTACGAGCAGTACTTC,NA,NA,TRBV15,TRBJ2-7
CASSLEGTGAYKLFF,TGCGCCAGCAGCTTGGAGGGGACAGGAGCATATAAACTGTTTTTT,TRBD1,NA,TRBV5-1,TRBJ1-4
CASSLVPGDTEAFF,TGTGCCAGCAGCTTGGTACCCGGGGACACTGAAGCTTTCTTT,NA,NA,TRBV5-5,TRBJ1-1
CASSYGVAGGNTIYF,TGTGCCAGCAGTTACGGGGTAGCGGGTGGAAACACCATATATTTT,NA,few,TRBV6-6,TRBJ1-3
CASRQGSNQPQHF,TGTGCCAGCCGACAGGGTAGCAATCAGCCCCAGCATTTT,TRBD1,NA,TRBV6-5,TRBJ1-5
CASSFSGLSSYNEQFF,TGTGCCAGCAGCTTTTCGGGACTTTCCTCCTACAATGAGCAGTTCTTC,NA,NA,TRBV11-2,TRBJ2-1
CASSEPEGGEKLFF,TGTGCCAGCAGTGAACCGGAAGGCGGCGAAAAACTGTTTTTT,NA,NA,TRBV6-1,TRBJ1-4
CASSPLARGSSNQPQHF,TGTGCCAGTAGTCCCCTTGCAAGGGGTAGTAGCAATCAGCCCCAGCATTTT,NA,NA,TRBV19,TRBJ1-5
CASSPGLAGVEQFF,TGTGCCAGCAGCCCCGGACTAGCGGGGGTTGAGCAGTTCTTC,TRBD2,NA,TRBV7-2,TRBJ2-1
CASRPDRGLDYGYTF,TGTGCCAGCAGGCCGGACAGGGGTTTAGACTATGGCTACACCTTC,TRBD1,NA,TRBV6-1,TRBJ1-2
CASRRGLLVSYNEQFF,TGTGCAAGTCGCAGGGGACTCCTAGTGTCCTACAATGAGCAGTTCTTC,NA,NA,TRBV12-2,TRBJ2-1
CASSLGGRSYNEQFF,TGTGCCAGCAGCTTGGGCGGCCGATCCTACAATGAGCAGTTCTTC,NA,NA,TRBV5-5,TRBJ2-1
CASRRTGGFSYEQYF,TGTGCCAGCAGGAGGACAGGGGGCTTCTCCTACGAGCAGTACTTC,TRBD1,once,TRBV27,TRBJ2-7
CATTNRVSPRTDTQYF,TGTGCCACCACCAACAGGGTGTCGCCCCGCACAGATACGCAGTATTTT,NA,NA,TRBV15,TRBJ2-3
CASSLNPAGANQPQHF,TGTGCCAGCAGCTTAAACCCCGCAGGGGCCAATCAGCCCCAGCATTTT,NA,few,TRBV2,TRBJ1-5
CASSLVAGGSDNEQFF,TGCGCCAGCAGCTTGGTCGCGGGGGGAAGCGACAATGAGCAGTTCTTC,TRBD2,NA,TRBV5-1,TRBJ2-1
CASRPAGIQGNEQFF,TGTGCCAGCAGGCCGGCAGGGATCCAGGGGAATGAGCAGTTCTTC,NA,NA,TRBV7-2,TRBJ2-1
CASRTRGLDEKLFF,TGTGCCAGTAGGACACGGGGGTTAGACGAAAAACTGTTTTTT,NA,NA,TRBV19,TRBJ1-4
CASSPGGTHYGYTF,TGTGCCAGCAGCCCGGGAGGGACCCACTATGGCTACACCTTC,NA,NA,TRBV7-2,TRBJ1-2
CASSLAYRETEAFF,TGCGCCAGCAGCTTAGCATACAGGGAGACTGAAGCTTTCTTT,NA,once,TRBV5-1,TRBJ1-1
CATSNTEGTGAFF,TGTGCCACCAGCAATACCGAGGGGACAGGCGCTTTCTTT,TRBD1,NA,TRBV15,TRBJ1-1
CASSLAQGRRGYTF,TGTGCCAGCAGCTTAGCGCAGGGCCGAAGGGGCTACACCTTC,NA,NA,TRBV7-8,TRBJ1-2
CASRTDSSSYNEQFF,TGCGCCAGCCGGACTGACTCCTCGTCCTACAATGAGCAGTTCTTC,NA,few,TRBV5-1,TRBJ2-1
CASSVGSGAQETQYF,TGTGCCAGCAGCGTAGGTAGCGGGGCTCAAGAGACCCAGTACTTC,TRBD2,NA,TRBV9,TRBJ2-5
CASRKQGATNEKLFF,TGTGCCAGCAGGAAACAGGGAGCAACTAATGAAAAACTGTTTTTT,NA,few,TRBV27,TRBJ1-4
CASSPGQGNPYEQYF,TGCGCCAGCAGCCCGGGACAGGGTAACCCCTACGAGCAGTACTTC,TRBD1,NA,TRBV5-1,TRBJ2-7
CASSQRGQGEQPQHF,TGTGCCAGCTCCCAACGGGGACAGGGCGAACAGCCCCAGCATTTT,TRBD1,NA,TRBV18,TRBJ1-5
CASSFRYQPQHF,TGTGCCAGCAGCTTCCGGTATCAGCCCCAGCATTTT,NA,few,TRBV7-2,TRBJ1-5
CASGLGRTSYEQYF,TGTGCCAGCGGGCTGGGGCGGACGTCCTACGAGCAGTACTTC,NA,once,TRBV7-8,TRBJ2-7
CASALGQGRETQYF,TGTGCCAGTGCGCTGGGGCAGGGTCGCGAGACCCAGTACTTC,NA,NA,TRBV19,TRBJ2-5
CASSGDRESQPQHF,TGTGCCAGTAGTGGGGACAGGGAAAGTCAGCCCCAGCATTTT,TRBD1,NA,TRBV19,TRBJ1-5
CASSYDRERETQYF,TGTGCCAGCAGCTACGACAGGGAGCGGGAGACCCAGTACTTC,TRBD1,NA,TRBV11-2,TRBJ2-5
CASIGTGPLHF,TGTGCCAGCATTGGGACAGGCCCCCTCCACTTT,TRBD1,NA,TRBV28,TRBJ1-6
CASSQAPGGGSADTQYF,TGTGCCAGCAGCCAAGCCCCGGGCGGGGGGTCTGCAGATACGCAGTATTTT,TRBD2,once,TRBV4-2,TRBJ2-3
CASSPGQGAGSEQFF,TGTGCCAGCAGCCCGGGACAGGGGGCGGGTAGTGAGCAGTTCTTC,TRBD1,NA,TRBV11-2,TRBJ2-1
CASSWDIGSGELFF,TGCGCCAGCAGCTGGGACATTGGGTCCGGGGAGCTGTTTTTT,NA,NA,TRBV5-1,TRBJ2-2